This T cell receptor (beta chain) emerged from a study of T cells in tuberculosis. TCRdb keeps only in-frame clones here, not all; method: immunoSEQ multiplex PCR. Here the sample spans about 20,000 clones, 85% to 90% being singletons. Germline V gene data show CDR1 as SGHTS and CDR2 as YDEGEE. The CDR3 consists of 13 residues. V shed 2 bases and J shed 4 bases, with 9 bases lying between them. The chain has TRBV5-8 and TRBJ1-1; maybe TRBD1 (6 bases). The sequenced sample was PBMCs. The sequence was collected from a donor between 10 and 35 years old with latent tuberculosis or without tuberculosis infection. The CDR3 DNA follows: TGTGCCAGCAGCTTTCAGGGGCCCACTGAAGCTTTCTTT. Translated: CASSFQGPTEAFF.